This T cell receptor beta chain was observed in a study of CD8 T cells in ankylosing spondylitis. Comment on this clonotype: Its antigen remains unidentified.

Study results and caveats: Reports say disease-linked clones showed up significantly more in matched ankylosing spondylitis synovial fluid. Earlier authors reported some of these motif variants in reactive arthritis synovial fluid and blood. Disease-linked clones had a CD8+ phenotype and relatively low frequency in peripheral blood. Among TCR beta sequences, a motif of eight highly homologous variants appeared characteristic of ankylosing spondylitis blood.

Quantitative 5'-RACE with molecular barcodes generated TCR beta libraries. MiXCR, applied by TCRdb to the 5' RACE reads, yields one record per CDR3 protein. This table has about 800,000 distinct CDR3 sequences, 10% to 15% appearing once. The source of this sequence is a male donor with ankylosing spondylitis. The sequencing sample was made of blood, either unsorted or a sorted T cell fraction (not recorded which).

This chain's CDR3 is CASSLNQGGANTEAFF. In DNA, the CDR3 is TGCGCCAGCAGCTTGAACCAGGGGGGAGCGAACACTGAAGCTTTCTTT. The rearrangement links TRBV5-1 to TRBJ1-1; TRBD1 aligns across 7 bases. CDR1 and CDR2 from the germline V gene are SGHRS and YFSETQ. Trimming removed 1 base from V and 1 base from J; junction bases left unmatched: 7. The CDR3 consists of 16 residues.